This T cell receptor (beta chain) is from a study of CD8 T cells in ankylosing spondylitis. Study observations and caveats: A TCR beta motif made of fewer than 10 highly homologous variants seemed typical of ankylosing spondylitis blood. Certain motif variants had earlier been reported in reactive arthritis synovial fluid and blood.

TCRdb analysed the 5' RACE reads with MiXCR anew, one entry per CDR3 protein. The sample has some 140,000 distinct CDR3 sequences, roughly 7.7% seen once. The CDR3 loop spans 14 amino acids. V lost 4 bases and J lost 7, with 14 bases in between. Germline-derived CDR1 and CDR2 are ENHRY and SYGVKD. A remark on this clonotype: Its target is unknown.

This receptor was taken from a male donor with ankylosing spondylitis. Material: synovial fluid, either unsorted or a sorted T cell fraction (not recorded which). V usage is TRBV10-3 and J usage is TRBJ2-1, with D perhaps TRBD1 (5 bases). CDR3 residues: CAISVTQGENEQFF. The CDR3 DNA reads TGTGCCATCAGTGTGACCCAGGGCGAGAATGAGCAGTTCTTC.